These 8 T cell receptor beta chains were sequenced from one sample in a study of cytomegalovirus exposure and HLA in healthy donors. It was with 60 Vbeta and 13 Jbeta primers that the PCR ran. Sequencing used immunoSEQ multiplex PCR; TCRdb keeps in-frame clones, though not all of them. The sample has 110,000 to 150,000 clones, roughly 62% seen once. Input material: PBMCs. The receptors derive from a man aged 60 to 75 in good health and CMV-seronegative.

This clone was observed a handful of times. V usage is TRBV5-1 and J usage is TRBJ1-2, with a possible D match to TRBD1 (6 bases). Trimming took off 0 bases at V and 3 bases at J, with 9 bases between the two ends. CDR3 length equals 14 residues. Germline CDR1 reads SGHRS; CDR2 reads YFSETQ. In nucleotides, the CDR3 is TGCGCCAGCAGCTTGGGGTCAGGGGACTATGGCTACACCTTC. Its translation: CASSLGSGDYGYTF.

This clone was detected once. The chain is built from TRBV27 and TRBJ2-3; tentative D call: TRBD2 (5 bases). Trimming pared 7 bases from V and 0 bases from J, leaving 14 bases between. The CDR3 extends over 15 amino acids. Germline-derived CDR1 and CDR2 are MNHEY and SMNVEV (reference sequence). DNA of the CDR3: TGTGCCAGCAAACGGGGAACGTCTAGCACAGATACGCAGTATTTT. Translation: CASKRGTSSTDTQYF.

This clone was seen a few times. V gene TRBV14 combines with J gene TRBJ2-1; TRBD2 matches at 8 bases. V gave up 1 base and J gave up 7 bases; unmatched junction bases: 12. Germline V gene data show CDR1 as SGHDN and CDR2 as FVKESK. This CDR3 is built from 17 residues. In nucleotides, the CDR3 is TGTGCCAGCAGCCAAGTTTCCGGCGGGAGGCGGGTAAATGAGCAGTTCTTC. It is translated as CASSQVSGGRRVNEQFF.

In DNA, the CDR3 is TGTGCCAGCAGCCCTAGCGGGAGGGCCGACGAGCAGTACTTC. It codes for CASSPSGRADEQYF. This chain connects TRBV7-9 to TRBJ2-7, with TRBD2 matching over 12 bases. Germline loops: CDR1 SEHNR, CDR2 FQNEAQ (reference sequence). The J segment lost 5 bases and the V segment lost 5 bases, leaving 4 bases of the junction unmatched. The CDR3 is made up of 14 amino acids.

This clone came up once. This CDR3 reads CASSWADAMNTEAFF. Here the CDR3 DNA reads TGTGCCAGTAGTTGGGCCGACGCTATGAACACTGAAGCTTTCTTT. This chain connects TRBV19 to TRBJ1-1; no clear D gene. The germline gives CDR1 LNHDA, CDR2 SQIVND (reference sequence). Trimming shortened V by 5 bases and J by 0 bases, and 13 bases separated the two germline ends. The CDR3 totals 15 residues.

The V call is TRBV5-5, the J call TRBJ1-3; 8 positions agree with TRBD1. The ends lost 2 bases at V and 3 bases at J; junction bases unmatched: 1. From germline, CDR1 is SGHKS and CDR2 YYEKEE (reference sequence). The CDR3 has 14 residues. Written as DNA, the CDR3 is TGTGCCAGCAGCTTAGGACAGGGTGGAAACACCATATATTTT. It translates to CASSLGQGGNTIYF. Together with reference TRBV5-5 and TRBJ1-3, the CDR3 gives the full variable domain: DAGVTQSPTHLIKTRGQQVTLRCSPISGHKSVSWYQQVLGQGPQFIFQYYEKEERGRGNFPDRFSARQFPNYSSELNVNALLLGDSALYLCASSLGQGGNTIYFGEGSWLTVV.

The chain carries TRBV6-1 and TRBJ2-3; maybe TRBD1 (6 bases). V was clipped by 8 bases and J by 4 bases, with 16 bases between them. This CDR3 is 14 amino acids long. Germline CDR1 and CDR2: MNHNS and SASEGT. The CDR3 loop is CASLLRRGADTQYF. Written as DNA, the CDR3 is TGTGCCAGCCTCCTTCGCAGGGGCGCAGATACGCAGTATTTT.

This clone was seen a single time. The chain carries TRBV18 and TRBJ2-1; 11 positions match TRBD2. After removal of 2 bases from V and 6 bases from J, the junction contained 3 bases not matched to a gene. The CDR3 length is 15 residues. The germline V gene encodes CDR1 KGHSH and CDR2 LQKENI. The CDR3, as DNA: TGTGCCAGCTCACCATCAACTAGCGGGAGCAATGAGCAGTTCTTC. Translating gives CASSPSTSGSNEQFF.